The 9 T cell receptor beta chains below come from one sample, sequenced in a study of T cell responses to AZD1222 COVID-19 vaccine (TCRdb year 2021). What this sample's time point label stands for: about 28 days (+/-7) after the second vaccine dose. The receptor library was made with the immunoSEQ multiplex PCR assay. TCRdb holds this immuneACCESS table with in-frame rearrangements only. Some clones are missing; in checked studies, unresolved V genes explain under half, and the rest has no known cause. The sample table shows around 110,000 clones, and around 90% are seen once. 4.5% to 6% of the sample is taken by the ten largest. The sample consisted of peripheral blood, taken 28 days after the second AZD1222 dose. The receptors were sampled from an adult who received the AZD1222 COVID-19 vaccine.

The chain couples TRBV28 to TRBJ2-7, with 9 bases lining up with TRBD1. Germline V CDR1 and CDR2: MDHEN, SYDVKM. The CDR3 is 17 residues long. V was pared by 6 bases and J by 1 base, with 13 bases of the junction left unmatched. CDR3 DNA: TGTGCCAGCAGCCTTGCTTTGAAACAGGGGGCATCCTACGAGCAGTACTTC. It yields the protein CASSLALKQGASYEQYF.

J is TRBJ1-1 and V is TRBV28, with TRBD1 as a possible D gene (5 bases). Trimming pared 3 bases from V and 1 base from J, leaving 12 bases between. The CDR3 is made up of 15 amino acids. Germline CDR1 is MDHEN and CDR2 is SYDVKM. The CDR3 DNA is TGTGCCAGCAGTTTTGTACCGGGGGAGAACACTGAAGCTTTCTTT. It is translated as CASSFVPGENTEAFF.

The chain is built from TRBV19 and TRBJ2-1, with D maybe TRBD2 (7 bases). V lost 1 base and J 10 bases, leaving 14 bases between the germline ends. Germline V lookup: CDR1 LNHDA, CDR2 SQIVND (reference sequence). The CDR3 totals 14 residues. The CDR3 region has the DNA TGTGCCAGTAGTATAGGTGGGGGGGCCGAGGAGCAGTTCTTC. Encoded protein: CASSIGGGAEEQFF.

The gene calls are TRBV7-2 and TRBJ2-1, with TRBD2 matching over 10 bases. J gave up 4 bases and V 3 bases, and 0 bases lay outside the gene matches. Germline V gene sequence: CDR1 SGHTA, CDR2 FQGNSA. The CDR3 is made up of 14 amino acids. The CDR3 protein is CASSLTSGYNEQFF. CDR3 nucleotide sequence: TGTGCCAGCAGCTTGACTAGCGGGTACAATGAGCAGTTCTTC.

The count of this clone is one. This rearrangement joins TRBV19 to TRBJ2-1; the D call may be TRBD1 or TRBD2 (5 bases each). V shed 6 bases and J shed 3 bases, with 15 bases lying between them. Germline V gives CDR1 LNHDA, CDR2 SQIVND (reference sequence). This CDR3 has 15 residues. CDR3 loop: CASRGPQGVYNEQFF. DNA of the CDR3: TGTGCCAGTAGGGGGCCCCAGGGAGTCTACAATGAGCAGTTCTTC.

The genes are TRBV6-5 and TRBJ1-2, with TRBD1 matching over 9 bases. CDR1 and CDR2 from the germline V gene are MNHEY and SVGAGI. CDR3 length: 13 residues. The V and J ends lost 6 bases and 7 bases, in that order; junction bases with no gene match: 6. CDR3 sequence (DNA): TGTGCCAGCAGACCACAGGGGGCGAGTGGCTACACCTTC. Translating gives CASRPQGASGYTF.

The chain has TRBV6-5 and TRBJ1-2; maybe TRBD1 (5 bases). V lost 1 base, J lost 4 bases, and 10 bases lay in between. This CDR3 comprises 14 residues. CDR1 and CDR2 from the germline V gene are MNHEY and SVGAGI. The CDR3 here is CASSYWGGGYGYTF. The DNA of the CDR3 is TGTGCCAGCAGTTACTGGGGCGGGGGCTATGGCTACACCTTC.

V and J are TRBV6-2 or TRBV6-3 and TRBJ2-5, with TRBD2 as a possible D gene (6 bases). Trimming stripped 1 base from V and 5 bases from J, with 11 bases between. The CDR3 loop spans 14 amino acids. CDR1 and CDR2 (germline): MNHEY, SVGEGT. Written as DNA, the CDR3 is TGTGCCAGCAGTTACTTTTATGGGGGGGAGACCCAGTACTTC. It yields the protein CASSYFYGGETQYF.

V is TRBV5-4 and J is TRBJ2-3; 9 bases are shared with TRBD2. The CDR3 covers 15 residues. From germline, CDR1 is SGHNT and CDR2 YYREEE (reference sequence). V shed 4 bases, J shed 0 bases, and the junction held 3 bases outside the gene matches. The CDR3 nucleotides read TGTGCCAGCAGCGTTACTAGCGGGAGCACAGATACGCAGTATTTT. This sequence encodes CASSVTSGSTDTQYF.